Listed here is a single T cell receptor (beta chain). This entry comes from a study of cytomegalovirus exposure and HLA in healthy donors. The CDR3 is made up of 14 amino acids. Looked up from germline, CDR1 is GTSNPN and CDR2 is SVGIG (reference sequence). J gave up 4 bases and V 4 bases, and 5 bases lay outside the gene matches. Use of 60 Vbeta and 13 Jbeta primers characterized the PCR. Here immunoSEQ multiplex PCR was the method, and the copy in TCRdb shows in-frame clones only, minus some. Of 85,000 to 130,000 clones in the sample, around 80% were seen once. The sequence came from a woman aged 45-65 years in good health and CMV-seropositive. Sequencing was carried out using PBMCs. The chain links TRBV30 to TRBJ2-7; 12 bases agree with TRBD2. The CDR3 DNA reads TGTGCCTGGATTACTAGCGGGGGGAAGTACGAGCAGTACTTC. Protein: CAWITSGGKYEQYF.